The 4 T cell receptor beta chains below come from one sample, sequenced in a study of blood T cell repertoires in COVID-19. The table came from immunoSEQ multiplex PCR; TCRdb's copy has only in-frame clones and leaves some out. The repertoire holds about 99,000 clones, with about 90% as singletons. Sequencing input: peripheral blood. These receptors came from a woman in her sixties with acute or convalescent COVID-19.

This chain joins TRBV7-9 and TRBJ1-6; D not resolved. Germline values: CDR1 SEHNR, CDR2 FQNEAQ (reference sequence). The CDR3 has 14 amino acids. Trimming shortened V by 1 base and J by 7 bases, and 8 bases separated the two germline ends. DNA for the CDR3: TGTGCCAGCAGCTTAGTCTTAAGCAATTCACCCCTCCACTTT. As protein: CASSLVLSNSPLHF.

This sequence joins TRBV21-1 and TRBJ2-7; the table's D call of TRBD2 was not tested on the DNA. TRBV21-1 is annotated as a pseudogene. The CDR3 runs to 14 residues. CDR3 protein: CASSKERDWYEQYV. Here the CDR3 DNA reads TGTGCCAGCAGCAAAGAGCGGGATTGGTACGAGCAGTACGTC.

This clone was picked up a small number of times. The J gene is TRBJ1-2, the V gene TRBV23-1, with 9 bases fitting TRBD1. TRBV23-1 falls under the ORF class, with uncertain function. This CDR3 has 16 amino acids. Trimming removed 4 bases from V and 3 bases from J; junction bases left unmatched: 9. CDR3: CASSPSDRGRDYGYTF. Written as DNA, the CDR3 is TGCGCCAGCAGTCCCTCCGACAGGGGGAGGGACTATGGCTACACCTTC.

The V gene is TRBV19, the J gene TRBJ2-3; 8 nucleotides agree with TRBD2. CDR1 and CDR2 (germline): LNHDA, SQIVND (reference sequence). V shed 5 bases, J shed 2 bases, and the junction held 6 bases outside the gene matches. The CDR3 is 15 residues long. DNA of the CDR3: TGTGCCAGTAGTGGGGATAGCGGGATCACAGATACGCAGTATTTT. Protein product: CASSGDSGITDTQYF.